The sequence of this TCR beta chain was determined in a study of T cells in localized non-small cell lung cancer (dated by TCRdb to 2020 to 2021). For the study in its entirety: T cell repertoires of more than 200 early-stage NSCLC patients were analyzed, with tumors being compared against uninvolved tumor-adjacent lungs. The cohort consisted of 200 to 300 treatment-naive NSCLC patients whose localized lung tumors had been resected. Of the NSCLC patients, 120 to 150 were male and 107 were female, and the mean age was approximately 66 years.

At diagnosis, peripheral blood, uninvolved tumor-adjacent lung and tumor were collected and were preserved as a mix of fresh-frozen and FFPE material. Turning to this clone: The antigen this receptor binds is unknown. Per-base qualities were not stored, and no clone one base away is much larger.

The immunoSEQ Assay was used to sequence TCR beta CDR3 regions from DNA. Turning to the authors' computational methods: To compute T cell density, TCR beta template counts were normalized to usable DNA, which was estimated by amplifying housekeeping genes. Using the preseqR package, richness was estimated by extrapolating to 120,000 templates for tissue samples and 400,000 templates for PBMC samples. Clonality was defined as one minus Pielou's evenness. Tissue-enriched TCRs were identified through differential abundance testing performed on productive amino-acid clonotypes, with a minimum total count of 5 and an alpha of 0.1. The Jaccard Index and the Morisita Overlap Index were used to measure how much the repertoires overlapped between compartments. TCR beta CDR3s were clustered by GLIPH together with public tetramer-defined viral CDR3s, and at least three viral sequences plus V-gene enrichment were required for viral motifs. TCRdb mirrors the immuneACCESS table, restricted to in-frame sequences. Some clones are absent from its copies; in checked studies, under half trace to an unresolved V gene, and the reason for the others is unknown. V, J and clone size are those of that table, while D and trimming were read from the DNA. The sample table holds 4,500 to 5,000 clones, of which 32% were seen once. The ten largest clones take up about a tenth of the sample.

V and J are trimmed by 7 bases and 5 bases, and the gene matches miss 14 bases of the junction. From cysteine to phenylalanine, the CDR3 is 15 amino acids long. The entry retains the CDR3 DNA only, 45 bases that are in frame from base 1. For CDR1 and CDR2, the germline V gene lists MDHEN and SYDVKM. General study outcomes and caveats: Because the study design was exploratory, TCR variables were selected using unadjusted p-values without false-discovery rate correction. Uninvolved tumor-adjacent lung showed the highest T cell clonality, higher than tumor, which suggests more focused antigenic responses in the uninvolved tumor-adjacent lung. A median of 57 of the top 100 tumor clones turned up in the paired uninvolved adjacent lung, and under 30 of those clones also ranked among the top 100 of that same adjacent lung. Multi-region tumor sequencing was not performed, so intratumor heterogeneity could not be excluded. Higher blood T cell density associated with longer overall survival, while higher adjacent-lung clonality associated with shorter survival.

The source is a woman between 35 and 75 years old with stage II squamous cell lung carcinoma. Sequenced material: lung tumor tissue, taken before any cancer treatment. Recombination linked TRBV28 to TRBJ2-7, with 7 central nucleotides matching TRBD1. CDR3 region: CASNSIGGDRNEQYF. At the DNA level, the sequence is TGTGCCAGCAATTCTATAGGTGGGGACAGAAACGAGCAGTACTTC.